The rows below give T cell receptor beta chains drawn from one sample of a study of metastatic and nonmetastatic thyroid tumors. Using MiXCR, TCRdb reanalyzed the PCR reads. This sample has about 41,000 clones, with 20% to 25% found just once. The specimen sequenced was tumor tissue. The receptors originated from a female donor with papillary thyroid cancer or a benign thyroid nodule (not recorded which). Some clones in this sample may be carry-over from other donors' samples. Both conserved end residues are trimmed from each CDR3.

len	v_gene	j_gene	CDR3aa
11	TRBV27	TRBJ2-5	ASSRGFEETQY
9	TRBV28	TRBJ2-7	ASSFRYEQY
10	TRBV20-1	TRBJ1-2	SARQGNYGYT
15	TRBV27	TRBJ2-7	ASSPDGPPRGSYEQY
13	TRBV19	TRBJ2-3	ASSTLASGTDTQY
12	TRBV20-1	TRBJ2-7	SAHKQGLNYEQY
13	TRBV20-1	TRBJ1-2	SAIASGAGDYVYT
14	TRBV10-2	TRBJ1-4	ASSESTGGGGEKLF
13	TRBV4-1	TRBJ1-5	ASSQGRYSNQPQH
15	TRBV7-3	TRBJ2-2	ASSTFISGGYTGDLF
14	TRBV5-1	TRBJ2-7	ASSLTPGLAGGEQY
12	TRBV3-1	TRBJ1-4	ASSQLGGFEKLF
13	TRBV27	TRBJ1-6	ASSLSPGQNSPLH
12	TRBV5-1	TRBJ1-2	ASSPGQAMGGYT
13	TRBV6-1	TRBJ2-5	ASSQTSVGQETQY
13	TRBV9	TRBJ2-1	ASSEQGFSINEQF
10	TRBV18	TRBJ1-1	ATGGGRTEAF
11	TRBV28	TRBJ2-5	ASRGTGEETQY
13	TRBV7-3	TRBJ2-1	ASSLTGDSYNEQF
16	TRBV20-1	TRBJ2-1	SASEILTSGRPYNEQF
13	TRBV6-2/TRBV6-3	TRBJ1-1	ASSYSLDTKTEAF
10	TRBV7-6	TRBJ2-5	ASSLVKETQY
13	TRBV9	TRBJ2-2	ASSVLSRKWGELF
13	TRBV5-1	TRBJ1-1	ASSLRRQVVTEAL
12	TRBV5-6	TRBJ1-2	ASSSRGRDYGYT
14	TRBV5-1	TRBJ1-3	SSSAVEWAAGNTIY
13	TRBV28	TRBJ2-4	ASSPQGGAKNIQY
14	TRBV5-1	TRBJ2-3	ASSLGFDRKTDTQY
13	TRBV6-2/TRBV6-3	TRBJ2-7	ASSYPGLPSYEQY
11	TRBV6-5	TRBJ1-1	ASSNELSTEAF
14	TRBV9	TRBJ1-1	ASSVLGAAAPLEAF
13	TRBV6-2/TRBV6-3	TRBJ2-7	ASSSPAARHYEQY
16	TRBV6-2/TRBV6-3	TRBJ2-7	ASSTGQSIILAVYEQY
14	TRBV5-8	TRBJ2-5	ASRRGRNLLQETQY
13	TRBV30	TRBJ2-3	AWSVLAGHTDTQY
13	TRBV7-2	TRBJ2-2	ASSTDGVNTGELF
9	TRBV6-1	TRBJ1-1	ASRVQGRAF
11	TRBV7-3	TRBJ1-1	ASSLRGNTEAF
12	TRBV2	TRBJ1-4	ASSDGGGVEKLF
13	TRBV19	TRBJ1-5	ASSSGQRINQPQH
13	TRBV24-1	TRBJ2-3	ATSEGITSTDTQY
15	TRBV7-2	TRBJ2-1	ASSLDSTSGSYNEQF
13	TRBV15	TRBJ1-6	ATSRVYSYNSPLH
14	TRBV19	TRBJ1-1	ASRAWLVASGSEAF
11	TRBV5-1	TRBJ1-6	PSRPGQGGFLH